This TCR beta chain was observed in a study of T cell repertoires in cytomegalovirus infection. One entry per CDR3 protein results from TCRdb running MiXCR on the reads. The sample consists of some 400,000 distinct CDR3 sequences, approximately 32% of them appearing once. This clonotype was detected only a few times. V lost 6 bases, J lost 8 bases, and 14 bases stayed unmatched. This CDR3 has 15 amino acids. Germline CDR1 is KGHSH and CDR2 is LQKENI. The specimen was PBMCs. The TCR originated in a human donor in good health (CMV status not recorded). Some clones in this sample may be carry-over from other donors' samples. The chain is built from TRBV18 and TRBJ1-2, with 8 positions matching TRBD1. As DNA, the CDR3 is TGTGCCAGCTCCCTAACTGACAGGGGACTGCAAGGCTACACCTTC. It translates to CASSLTDRGLQGYTF.